These 24 T cell receptor beta chains were sequenced from one sample in a study of lymphopenia after photon versus proton radiotherapy (dated by TCRdb to about 2019). Libraries were constructed by the immunoSEQ multiplex PCR assay. The table was pulled from immuneACCESS by TCRdb, which kept in-frame rearrangements only. Such tables lose some clones; where checked, under half of the loss comes from unresolved V genes, and the rest has no known cause. Present in this sample are about 26,000 clones, less than 90% of which were seen just once. The ten largest clones represent roughly 3.5% of the sample. Sequences were derived from peripheral blood, sampled from a patient treated with photon-based radiotherapy. Receptors originate from a woman aged 45-65 years with pancreatic cancer.

This clone was observed a few times. The V and J genes are TRBV7-2 and TRBJ2-1; D not certain. The CDR3 covers 13 residues. Germline CDR1 SGHTA, CDR2 FQGNSA. V was pared by 5 bases and J by 10 bases, with 15 bases between. CDR3 amino acids: CASSRVDVGEQFF. CDR3 bases: TGTGCCAGCAGCCGCGTCGACGTAGGCGAGCAGTTCTTC.

Written as DNA, the CDR3 is TGTGCCAGCAGTTTATCGCCAGGGGCGAACACTGAAGCTTTCTTT. This encodes CASSLSPGANTEAFF. The V gene is TRBV27, the J gene TRBJ1-1, with D possibly being TRBD1 (6 bases). V lost 0 bases and J lost 1, with 9 bases in between. Germline lookup yields CDR1 MNHEY and CDR2 SMNVEV (reference sequence). The CDR3 loop spans 15 amino acids.

V is TRBV7-8 and J is TRBJ1-1; 7 bases align to TRBD1. This CDR3 is built from 15 residues. V dropped 2 bases and J dropped 3; count of bases not matched to a gene: 6. Germline V gives CDR1 SGHVS, CDR2 FQNEAQ. The CDR3, as DNA: TGTGCCAGCAGCTTATGGGACAGAGTTGACACTGAAGCTTTCTTT. It encodes CASSLWDRVDTEAFF.

V and J are TRBV27 and TRBJ1-1; D is possibly TRBD1 (6 bases). Germline V gene lookup returns CDR1 MNHEY and CDR2 SMNVEV (reference sequence). V lost 8 bases and J lost 5, with 12 bases in between. The length of the CDR3 is 12 residues. The CDR3 sequence: CASAAGETEAFF. CDR3 nucleotide sequence: TGTGCCAGCGCTGCAGGGGAAACTGAAGCTTTCTTT.

This clone has just one count. In DNA form, the CDR3 reads TGTGCCAGCAGTTCTCCGAGCACAGATACGCAGTATTTT. Residues: CASSSPSTDTQYF. The chain is built from TRBV6-5 and TRBJ2-3, with D unresolved. The V end lost 4 bases, the J end lost 0 bases, and 5 bases lay between the germline ends. The CDR3 runs to 13 residues. Looked up from germline, CDR1 is MNHEY and CDR2 is SVGAGI.

This clone was observed once. The chain has TRBV19 and TRBJ1-1, with D possibly TRBD1 on 6 matching bases. The length of the CDR3 is 14 residues. V lost 11 bases, J lost 4 bases, and 20 bases lay in between. Germline V gives CDR1 LNHDA, CDR2 SQIVND (reference sequence). The DNA for the CDR3 is TGTGCCGTCTATCGGACCGGGACAATCACTGAAGCTTTCTTT. This translates into CAVYRTGTITEAFF.

The chain combines TRBV18 with TRBJ1-1, with D perhaps TRBD1 (5 bases). The ends were cut back, 3 bases at V and 6 bases at J, with 8 bases in the middle. The CDR3 is 12 residues long. Germline V gene sequence: CDR1 KGHSH, CDR2 LQKENI. The DNA of the CDR3 is TGTGCCAGCTCACCCCAGGGCCCTGAAGCTTTCTTT. Protein product: CASSPQGPEAFF.

V usage is TRBV5-5 and J usage is TRBJ1-5; the D gene is possibly TRBD1 (5 bases). The V end was cut by 5 bases, the J end by 0 bases, with 9 bases between. CDR1 SGHKS and CDR2 YYEKEE come from the germline V gene (reference sequence). The CDR3 has 14 residues. The chain's CDR3 is CASSAGYSNQPQHF. CDR3 in DNA: TGTGCCAGCAGTGCAGGGTATAGCAATCAGCCCCAGCATTTT.

This chain uses TRBV5-1 with TRBJ2-3; weak D call: TRBD2 (5 bases). This CDR3 comprises 15 residues. Germline values: CDR1 SGHRS, CDR2 YFSETQ. The germline V and J ends were trimmed by 2 bases and 3 bases, with 13 bases remaining between them. The CDR3 region is CASSLRGVRTDTQYF. CDR3 nucleotides: TGCGCCAGCAGCTTACGGGGAGTCCGGACAGATACGCAGTATTTT.

The V gene is TRBV5-6, the J gene TRBJ2-2, with D perhaps matching TRBD1 or TRBD2 (5 bases each). The germline V and J ends were trimmed by 2 bases and 3 bases, with 17 bases remaining between them. Per the germline V gene, CDR1 is SGHDT and CDR2 is YYEEEE. CDR3 length equals 17 residues. The DNA for the CDR3 is TGTGCCAGCAGCTTCACCCTCGGGACCAAGGACACCGGGGAGCTGTTTTTT. Translated, it gives CASSFTLGTKDTGELFF.

The chain has TRBV11-2 and TRBJ2-7; tentative D call: TRBD1 (5 bases). The CDR3 extends over 14 amino acids. Deletions cut 5 bases from V and 2 bases from J, with 13 bases between. From germline, CDR1 is SGHAT and CDR2 FQNNGV. In DNA, the CDR3 is TGTGCCAGCAGCCCGACCAGGGATACCTACGAGCAGTACTTC. The encoded protein is CASSPTRDTYEQYF.

This clone is judged medium-sized. The V gene is TRBV7-9, the J gene TRBJ2-7; D gene unclear. CDR3 length equals 13 residues. V lost 5 bases, J lost 5 bases, and 13 bases lay in between. CDR1 is SEHNR and CDR2 is FQNEAQ in the germline V gene (reference sequence). The CDR3, as DNA: TGTGCCAGCAGCCCAGGAGCTGGCGACGAGCAGTACTTC. Amino acids: CASSPGAGDEQYF.

The chain uses TRBV27 and TRBJ2-1; D is possibly TRBD1 or TRBD2 (6 bases each). Germline CDR1 reads MNHEY; CDR2 reads SMNVEV (reference sequence). CDR3 size: 14 residues. V lost 5 bases to trimming and J lost 2 bases, with 10 bases between them. CDR3 residues: CASSPGGPYNEQFF. The CDR3 bases are TGTGCCAGCAGTCCCGGGGGCCCCTACAATGAGCAGTTCTTC.

J is TRBJ2-1 and V is TRBV5-6; D not certain. The CDR3 totals 15 residues. Deletions cut 0 bases from V and 5 bases from J, with 12 bases between. The germline V gene has CDR1 SGHDT and CDR2 YYEEEE. The CDR3 sequence is CASSLALAAHNEQFF. As DNA, the CDR3 is TGTGCCAGCAGCTTGGCACTTGCCGCCCACAATGAGCAGTTCTTC. The full variable domain, rest sourced from reference TRBV5-6 and TRBJ2-1, is DAGVTQSPTHLIKTRGQQVTLRCSPKSGHDTVSWYQQALGQGPQFIFQYYEEEERQRGNFPDRFSGHQFPNYSSELNVNALLLGDSALYLCASSLALAAHNEQFFGPGTRLTVL.

The V gene is TRBV7-2, the J gene TRBJ1-5, with D hard to call. The CDR3 has 14 amino acids. The ends were cut back, 2 bases at V and 9 bases at J, with 14 bases in the middle. In germline, CDR1 is SGHTA, CDR2 FQGNSA. The chain's CDR3 is CASSLISLGGPQHF. The CDR3 bases are TGTGCCAGCAGCTTAATCTCCCTGGGTGGGCCCCAGCATTTT.

This rearrangement joins TRBV5-1 to TRBJ1-2; the D gene is possibly TRBD1 (5 bases). V was cut by 6 bases and J by 6 bases, with 18 bases left in between. The CDR3 runs to 14 residues. The germline V gene encodes CDR1 SGHRS and CDR2 YFSETQ. The CDR3 region is CASTEGRVANGYTF. CDR3 sequence (DNA): TGCGCCAGCACCGAGGGGCGGGTGGCGAATGGCTACACCTTC.

V and J are TRBV15 and TRBJ2-3, with D perhaps given as TRBD1 or TRBD2 (5 bases each). The CDR3 spans 19 residues. The germline CDR1 and CDR2 sequences are LNHNV and YYDKDF (reference sequence). V dropped 5 bases and J dropped 2 bases, with 26 bases sitting between them. The CDR3, as DNA: TGTGCCACCAGCGGGGGTGGGTTGAGGGTCGCCGACCACACAGATACGCAGTATTTT. It translates to CATSGGGLRVADHTDTQYF.

This chain links TRBV7-9 with TRBJ2-1; 8 bases are a match to TRBD2. V lost 3 bases and J lost 7; bases outside the gene matches: 2. The germline V gene encodes CDR1 SEHNR and CDR2 FQNEAQ (reference sequence). The CDR3 extends over 13 amino acids. CDR3 sequence: CASSFPGGNEQFF. The CDR3 DNA follows: TGTGCCAGCAGCTTCCCGGGGGGGAATGAGCAGTTCTTC.

The gene calls are TRBV11-2 and TRBJ2-5; D unclear. The CDR3 totals 15 residues. Germline V lookup: CDR1 SGHAT, CDR2 FQNNGV. V was cut by 0 bases and J by 4 bases, with 12 bases left in between. This CDR3 is CASSLDVWGRETQYF. In nucleotides, the CDR3 is TGTGCCAGCAGCTTAGATGTCTGGGGTAGAGAGACCCAGTACTTC.

V is TRBV19 and J is TRBJ1-6; D remains ambiguous. Trimming pared 4 bases from V and 4 bases from J, leaving 8 bases between. Germline CDR1 and CDR2: LNHDA and SQIVND (reference sequence). The length of the CDR3 is 14 residues. The CDR3 here is CASSTRDYNSPLHF. For the CDR3, the DNA is TGTGCCAGTAGTACCCGGGATTATAATTCACCCCTCCACTTT.

This clone showed up just a few times. The chain combines TRBV7-3 with TRBJ1-5; TRBD1 matches at 8 bases. The V gene end was trimmed by 5 bases and the J gene end by 4 bases; junction bases not matched to a gene: 10. The V gene's germline CDR1 is SGHTA and CDR2 FQGTGA. This CDR3 has 16 amino acids. DNA for the CDR3: TGTGCCAGCAGCCCTGGACAGGGTTCCCCGAATCAGCCCCAGCATTTT. This sequence encodes CASSPGQGSPNQPQHF.

The chain has TRBV28 and TRBJ1-3; D not certain. Trimming pared 7 bases from V and 3 bases from J, leaving 13 bases between. CDR1 and CDR2 (germline): MDHEN, SYDVKM. This CDR3 comprises 14 residues. The CDR3 loop is CASTPGNIGNTIYF. The CDR3 bases are TGTGCCAGCACCCCCGGTAACATTGGAAACACCATATATTTT. Filled out from reference TRBV28 and TRBJ1-3, the complete variable domain reads DVKVTQSSRYLVKRTGEKVFLECVQDMDHENMFWYRQDPGLGLRLIYFSYDVKMKEKGDIPEGYSVSREKKERFSLILESASTNQTSMYLCASTPGNIGNTIYFGEGSWLTVV.

The chain employs TRBV29-1 and TRBJ2-1; 11 bases agree with TRBD2. V lost 5 bases to trimming and J lost 0 bases; unmatched junction nucleotides: 12. Germline V gene sequence: CDR1 SQVTM, CDR2 ANQGSEA. The CDR3 extends over 18 amino acids. CDR3 in amino acids: CSVQGLAGPRVSYNEQFF. The CDR3 coding sequence is TGCAGCGTTCAAGGACTAGCGGGCCCCCGGGTCTCCTACAATGAGCAGTTCTTC.

The CDR3 loop reads CSASTSTEQFF. The DNA of the CDR3 is TGCAGTGCTAGCACTAGCACTGAGCAGTTCTTC. This sequence joins TRBV20-1 and TRBJ2-1; weak D call: TRBD2 (6 bases). Trimming stripped 3 bases from V and 9 bases from J, with 9 bases between. CDR1 is DFQATT, CDR2 SNEGSKA, per germline (reference sequence). The CDR3 contains 11 residues.